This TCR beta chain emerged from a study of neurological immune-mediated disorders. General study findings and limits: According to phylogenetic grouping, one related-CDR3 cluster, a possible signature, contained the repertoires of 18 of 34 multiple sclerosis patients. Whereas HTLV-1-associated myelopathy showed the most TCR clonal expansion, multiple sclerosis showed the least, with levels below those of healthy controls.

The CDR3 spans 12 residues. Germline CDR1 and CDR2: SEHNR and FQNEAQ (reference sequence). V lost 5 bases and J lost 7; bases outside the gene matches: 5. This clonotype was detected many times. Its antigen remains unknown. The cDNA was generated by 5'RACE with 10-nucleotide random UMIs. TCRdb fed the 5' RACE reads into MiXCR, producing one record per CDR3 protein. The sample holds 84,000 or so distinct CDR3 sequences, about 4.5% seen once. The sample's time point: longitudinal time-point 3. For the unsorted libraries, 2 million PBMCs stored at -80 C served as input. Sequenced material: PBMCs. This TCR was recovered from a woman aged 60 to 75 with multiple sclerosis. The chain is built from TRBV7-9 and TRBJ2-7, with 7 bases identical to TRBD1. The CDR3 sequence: CASSVPTGEQYF. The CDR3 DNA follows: TGTGCCAGCAGCGTACCGACAGGGGAGCAGTACTTC.